This TCR beta chain was retrieved from a study of T cells expressing NK-cell markers. TCRdb derives one entry per CDR3 protein from the 5' RACE reads, leaving out DNA. This listing includes about 410,000 distinct CDR3 sequences. CDR1 and CDR2 (germline): SGHVS, FQNEAQ. The CDR3 consists of 14 residues. This TCR came from a woman aged 50 to 60 in good health. What was sequenced was blood T cells: a sorted CD56 or NKG2C T cell subset, CD4+ or CD8+ T cells, or bulk PBMC T cells (not recorded which). This sequence joins TRBV7-8 and TRBJ2-1; as DNA is missing, the TRBD2 call by TCRdb cannot be tested. CDR3 sequence: CASSFRTSAYEQFF. Full variable domain (outside the CDR3, taken from reference TRBV7-8 and TRBJ2-1): GAGVSQSPRYKVAKRGQDVALRCDPISGHVSLFWYQQALGQGPEFLTYFQNEAQLDKSGLPSDRFFAERPEGSVSTLKIQRTQQEDSAVYLCASSFRTSAYEQFFGPGTRLTVL.